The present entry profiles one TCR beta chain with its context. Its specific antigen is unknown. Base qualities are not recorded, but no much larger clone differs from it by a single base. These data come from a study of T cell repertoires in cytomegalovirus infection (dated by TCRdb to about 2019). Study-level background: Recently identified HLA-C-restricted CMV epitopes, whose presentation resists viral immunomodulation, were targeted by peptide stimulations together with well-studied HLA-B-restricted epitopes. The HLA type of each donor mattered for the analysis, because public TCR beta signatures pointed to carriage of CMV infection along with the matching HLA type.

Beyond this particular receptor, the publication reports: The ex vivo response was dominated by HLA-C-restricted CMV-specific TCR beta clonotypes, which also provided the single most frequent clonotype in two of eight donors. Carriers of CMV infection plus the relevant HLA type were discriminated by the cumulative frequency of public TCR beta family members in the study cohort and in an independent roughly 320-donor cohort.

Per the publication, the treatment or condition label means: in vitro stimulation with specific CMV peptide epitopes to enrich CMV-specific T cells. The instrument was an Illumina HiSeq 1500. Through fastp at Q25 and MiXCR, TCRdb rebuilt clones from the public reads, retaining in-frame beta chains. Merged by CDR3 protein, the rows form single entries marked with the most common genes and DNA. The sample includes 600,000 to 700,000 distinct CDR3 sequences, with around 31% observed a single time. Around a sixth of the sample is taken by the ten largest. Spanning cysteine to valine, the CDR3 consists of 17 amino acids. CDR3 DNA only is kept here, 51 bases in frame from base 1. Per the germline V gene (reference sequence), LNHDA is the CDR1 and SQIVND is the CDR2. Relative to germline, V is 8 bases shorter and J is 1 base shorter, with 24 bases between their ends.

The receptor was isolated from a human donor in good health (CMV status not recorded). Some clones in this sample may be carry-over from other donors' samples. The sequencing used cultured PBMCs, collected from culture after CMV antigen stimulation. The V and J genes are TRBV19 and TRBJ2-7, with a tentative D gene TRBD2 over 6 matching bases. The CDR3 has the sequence CASRPKPGLQDSYEQYV. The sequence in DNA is TGTGCCAGTCGCCCAAAACCGGGACTCCAAGATTCCTACGAGCAGTACGTC.